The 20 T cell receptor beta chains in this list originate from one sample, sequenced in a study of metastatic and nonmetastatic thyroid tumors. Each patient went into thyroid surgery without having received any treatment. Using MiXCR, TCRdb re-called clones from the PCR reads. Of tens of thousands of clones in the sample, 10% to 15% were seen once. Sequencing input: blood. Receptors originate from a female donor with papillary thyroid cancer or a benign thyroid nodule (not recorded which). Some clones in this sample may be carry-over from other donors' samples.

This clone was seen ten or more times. The CDR3 loop reads CATSDPGVGGTDTQYF. CDR3 DNA: TGTGCCACCAGTGATCCTGGCGTGGGGGGCACAGATACGCAGTATTTT. V is TRBV24-1 and J is TRBJ2-3, with D perhaps matching TRBD1 or TRBD2 (5 bases each). This CDR3 comprises 16 residues. Between the trimmed V and J ends, which lost 3 bases and 1 base, there was a span of 13 bases. The V gene's germline CDR1 is KGHDR and CDR2 SFDVKD.

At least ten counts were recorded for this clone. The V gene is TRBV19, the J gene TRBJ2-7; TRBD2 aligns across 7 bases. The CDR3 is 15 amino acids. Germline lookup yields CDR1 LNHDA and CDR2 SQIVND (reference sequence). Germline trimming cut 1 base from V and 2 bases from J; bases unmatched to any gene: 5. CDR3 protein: CASSIASGITYEQYF. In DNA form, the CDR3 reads TGTGCCAGTAGTATAGCCAGCGGGATCACCTACGAGCAGTACTTC.

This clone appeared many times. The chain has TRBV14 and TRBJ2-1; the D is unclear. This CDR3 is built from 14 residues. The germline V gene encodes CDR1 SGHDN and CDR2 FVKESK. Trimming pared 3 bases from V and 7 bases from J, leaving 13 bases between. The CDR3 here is CASSQADLLNEQFF. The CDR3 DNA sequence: TGTGCCAGCAGCCAGGCGGATCTGTTGAATGAGCAGTTCTTC.

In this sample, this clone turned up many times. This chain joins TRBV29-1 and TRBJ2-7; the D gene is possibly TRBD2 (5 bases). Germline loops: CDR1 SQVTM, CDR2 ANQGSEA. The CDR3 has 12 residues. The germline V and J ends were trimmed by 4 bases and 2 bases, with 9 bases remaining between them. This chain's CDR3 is CSVAGEAYEQYF. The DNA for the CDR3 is TGCAGCGTTGCCGGGGAAGCCTACGAGCAGTACTTC.

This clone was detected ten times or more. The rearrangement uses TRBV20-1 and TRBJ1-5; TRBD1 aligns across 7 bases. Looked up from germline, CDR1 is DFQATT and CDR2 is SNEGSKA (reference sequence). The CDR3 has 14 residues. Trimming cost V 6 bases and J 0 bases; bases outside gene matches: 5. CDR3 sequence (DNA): TGCAGTGCCAGGGACAGAAATAGCAATCAGCCCCAGCATTTT. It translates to CSARDRNSNQPQHF.

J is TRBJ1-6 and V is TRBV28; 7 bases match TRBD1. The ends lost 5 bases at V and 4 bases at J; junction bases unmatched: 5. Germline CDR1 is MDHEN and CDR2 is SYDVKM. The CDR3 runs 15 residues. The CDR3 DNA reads TGTGCCAGCAGTCCAGGGGGTACATATAATTCACCCCTCCACTTT. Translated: CASSPGGTYNSPLHF.

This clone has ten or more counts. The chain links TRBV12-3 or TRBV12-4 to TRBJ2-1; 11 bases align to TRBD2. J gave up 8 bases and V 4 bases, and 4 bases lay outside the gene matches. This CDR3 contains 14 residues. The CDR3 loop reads CASSSSGGWDEQFF. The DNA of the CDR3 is TGTGCCAGCAGTTCTAGCGGGGGGTGGGATGAGCAGTTCTTC.

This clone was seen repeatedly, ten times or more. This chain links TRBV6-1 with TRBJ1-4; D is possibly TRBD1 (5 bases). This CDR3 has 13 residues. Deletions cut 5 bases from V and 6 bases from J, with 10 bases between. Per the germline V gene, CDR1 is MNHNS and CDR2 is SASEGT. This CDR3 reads CASSFTGYEKLFF. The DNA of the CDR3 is TGTGCCAGCAGTTTTACAGGATATGAAAAACTGTTTTTT.

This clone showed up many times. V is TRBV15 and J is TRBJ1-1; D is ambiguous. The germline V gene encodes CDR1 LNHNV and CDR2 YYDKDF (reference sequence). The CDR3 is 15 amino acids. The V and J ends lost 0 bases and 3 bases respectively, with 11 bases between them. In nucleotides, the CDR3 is TGTGCCACCAGCAGAGACAGGTCAAGCTACACTGAAGCTTTCTTT. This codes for CATSRDRSSYTEAFF.

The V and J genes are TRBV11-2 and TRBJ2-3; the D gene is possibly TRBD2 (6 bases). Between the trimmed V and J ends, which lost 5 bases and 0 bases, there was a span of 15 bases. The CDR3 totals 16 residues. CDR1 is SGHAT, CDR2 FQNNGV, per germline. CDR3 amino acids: CASSPTGESSTDTQYF. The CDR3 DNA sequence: TGTGCCAGCAGCCCGACGGGGGAGTCTAGCACAGATACGCAGTATTTT.

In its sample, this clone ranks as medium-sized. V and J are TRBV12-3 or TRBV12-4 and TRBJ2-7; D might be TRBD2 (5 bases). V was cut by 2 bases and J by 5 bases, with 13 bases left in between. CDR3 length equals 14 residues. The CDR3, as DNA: TGTGCCAGCAGTTTACGTGGCGGGTACGACGAGCAGTACTTC. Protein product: CASSLRGGYDEQYF.

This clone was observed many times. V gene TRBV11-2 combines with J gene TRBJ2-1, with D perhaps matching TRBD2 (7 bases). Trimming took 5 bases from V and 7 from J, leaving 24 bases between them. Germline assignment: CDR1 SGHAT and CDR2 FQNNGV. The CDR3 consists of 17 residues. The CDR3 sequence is CASSPRVGGGSENEQFF. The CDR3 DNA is TGTGCCAGCAGCCCAAGAGTGGGGGGCGGGAGTGAGAATGAGCAGTTCTTC.

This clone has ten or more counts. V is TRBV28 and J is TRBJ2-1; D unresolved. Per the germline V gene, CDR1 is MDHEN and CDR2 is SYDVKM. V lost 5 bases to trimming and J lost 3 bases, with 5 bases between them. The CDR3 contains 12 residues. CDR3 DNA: TGTGCCAGCAGTCGAAACTACAATGAGCAGTTCTTC. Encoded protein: CASSRNYNEQFF.

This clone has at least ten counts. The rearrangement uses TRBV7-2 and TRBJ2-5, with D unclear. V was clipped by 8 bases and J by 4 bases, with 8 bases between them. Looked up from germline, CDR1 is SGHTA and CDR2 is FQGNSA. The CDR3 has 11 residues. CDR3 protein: CASGSAETQYF. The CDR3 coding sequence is TGTGCCAGCGGTTCGGCAGAGACCCAGTACTTC. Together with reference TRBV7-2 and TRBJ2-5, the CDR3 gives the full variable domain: GAGVSQSPSNKVTEKGKDVELRCDPISGHTALYWYRQSLGQGLEFLIYFQGNSAPDKSGLPSDRFSAERTGGSVSTLTIQRTQQEDSAVYLCASGSAETQYFGPGTRLLVL.

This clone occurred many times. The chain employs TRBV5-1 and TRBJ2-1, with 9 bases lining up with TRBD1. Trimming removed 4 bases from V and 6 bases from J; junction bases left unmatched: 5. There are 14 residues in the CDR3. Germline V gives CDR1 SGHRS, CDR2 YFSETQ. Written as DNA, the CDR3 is TGCGCCAGCAGCAAACCGGGACAGGGCAATGAGCAGTTCTTC. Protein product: CASSKPGQGNEQFF.

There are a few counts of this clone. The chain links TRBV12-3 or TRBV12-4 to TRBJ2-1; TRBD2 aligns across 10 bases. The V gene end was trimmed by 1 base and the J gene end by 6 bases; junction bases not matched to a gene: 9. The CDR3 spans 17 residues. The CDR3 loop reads CASSLEREGSGGNEQFF. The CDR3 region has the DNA TGTGCCAGCAGTTTAGAGCGGGAGGGGTCAGGGGGCAATGAGCAGTTCTTC.

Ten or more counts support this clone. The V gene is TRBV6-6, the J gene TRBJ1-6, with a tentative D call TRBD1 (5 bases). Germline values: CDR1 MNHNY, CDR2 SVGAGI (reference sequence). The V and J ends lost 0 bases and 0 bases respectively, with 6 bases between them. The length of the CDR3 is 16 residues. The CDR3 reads CASSYSRGSYNSPLHF. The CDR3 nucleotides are TGTGCCAGCAGTTACTCGAGGGGCTCCTATAATTCACCCCTCCACTTT.

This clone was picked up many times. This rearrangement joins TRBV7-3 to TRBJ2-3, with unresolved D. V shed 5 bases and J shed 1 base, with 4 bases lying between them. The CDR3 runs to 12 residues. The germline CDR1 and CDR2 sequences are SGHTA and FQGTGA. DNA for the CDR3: TGTGCCAGCAGCCTTGGCACAGATACGCAGTATTTT. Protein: CASSLGTDTQYF.

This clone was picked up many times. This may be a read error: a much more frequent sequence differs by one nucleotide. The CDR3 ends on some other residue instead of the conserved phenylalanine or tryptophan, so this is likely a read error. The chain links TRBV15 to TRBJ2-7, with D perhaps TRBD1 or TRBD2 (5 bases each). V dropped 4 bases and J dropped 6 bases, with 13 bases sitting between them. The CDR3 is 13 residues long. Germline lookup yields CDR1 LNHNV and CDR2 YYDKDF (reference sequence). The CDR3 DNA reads TGTGCCACCAGCATGGCAGGGAGAGTCGAGCAGTACCTC. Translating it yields CATSMAGRVEQYL.

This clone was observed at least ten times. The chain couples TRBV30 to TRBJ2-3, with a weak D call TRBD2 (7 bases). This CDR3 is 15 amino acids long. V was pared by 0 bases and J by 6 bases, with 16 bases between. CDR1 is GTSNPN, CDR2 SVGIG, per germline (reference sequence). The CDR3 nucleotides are TGTGCCTGGAGTGTGCACTCGGGGGGCTGGGATACGCAGTATTTT. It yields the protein CAWSVHSGGWDTQYF.